This T cell receptor beta chain was sequenced in a study of blood T cell repertoires in COVID-19. The method was immunoSEQ multiplex PCR; TCRdb's version includes in-frame clones alone and lacks a portion of them. The table includes tens of thousands of clones, about four fifths detected once. Source material: peripheral blood. This receptor was identified in a woman aged 80 or over with active or convalescent COVID-19.

The CDR3 protein is CASSLRAAGGDSPLHF. The CDR3 nucleotides are TGCGCCAGCAGCCTAAGGGCAGCCGGCGGGGATTCACCCCTCCACTTT. V gene TRBV4-3 combines with J gene TRBJ1-6; D unclear. Germline loops: CDR1 LGHNA, CDR2 YSLEER. Trimming pared 4 bases from V and 8 bases from J, leaving 18 bases between. This CDR3 has 16 amino acids.